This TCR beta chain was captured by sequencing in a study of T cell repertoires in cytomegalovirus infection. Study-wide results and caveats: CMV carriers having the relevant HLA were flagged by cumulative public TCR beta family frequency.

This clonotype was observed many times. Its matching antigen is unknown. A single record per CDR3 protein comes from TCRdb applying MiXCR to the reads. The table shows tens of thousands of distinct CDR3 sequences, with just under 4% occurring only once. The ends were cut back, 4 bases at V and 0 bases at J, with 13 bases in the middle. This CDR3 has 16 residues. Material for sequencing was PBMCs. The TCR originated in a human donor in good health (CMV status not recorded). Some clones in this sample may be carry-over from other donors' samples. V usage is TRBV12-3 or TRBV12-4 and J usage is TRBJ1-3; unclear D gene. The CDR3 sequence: CASSSLGLDSGNTIYF. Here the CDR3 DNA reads TGTGCCAGCAGTTCCCTCGGCCTCGACTCTGGAAACACCATATATTTT.